This TCR beta chain derives from a study of blood T cell repertoires in COVID-19. Across the study: Samples came from the United States, Italy and Spain, spanning acute and convalescent COVID-19. T cells, B-cell-depleted T cells, or PBMCs provided the cDNA or gDNA that served as material.

In the original analysis: From reference gene primer amplification, estimates of nucleated cell counts were derived. Profiled with immunoSEQ multiplex PCR; TCRdb holds only in-frame clones, not every one. Clonal size and the V and J genes are those of that table, whereas D and trimming came from the DNA. The table includes 90,000 to 100,000 clones, roughly 88% detected once. V was shortened by 4 bases and J by 6 bases, with 19 bases between the two germline ends. The CDR3 contains 16 residues. J is TRBJ1-4 and V is TRBV5-3; D is unresolved. TRBV5-3 is an ORF; its function is uncertain. The receptor was derived from a human donor in a cohort sampled during active COVID-19. The sample comprised peripheral blood. This CDR3 reads CARSPREAVEDEKLFF. The CDR3 nucleotides are TGTGCCAGAAGCCCCCGGGAGGCGGTGGAGGATGAAAAACTGTTTTTT.